These 16 T cell receptor beta chains came from one sample sequenced in a study of T-cell memory formation after mild COVID-19. One entry per CDR3 protein, called by TCRdb with MiXCR from the 5' RACE reads. Among hundreds of thousands of distinct CDR3 sequences listed, roughly a fifth were seen once. The sequenced material came from PBMCs or a T cell subset sorted from them (not recorded which). These receptors all come from a man in his late teens or twenties who had mild COVID-19 (a few samples of this study predate the infection). Cell type and time point are not known.

J is TRBJ2-5 and V is TRBV9, with TRBD2 identical over 7 bases. Germline V gene lookup returns CDR1 SGDLS and CDR2 YYNGEE. V was pared by 2 bases and J by 4 bases, with 8 bases of the junction left unmatched. This CDR3 is 15 amino acids long. The CDR3 spells CASSVTPTSRETQYF. CDR3 bases: TGTGCCAGCAGCGTGACCCCGACTAGCAGAGAGACCCAGTACTTC. The entire variable domain, with the rest obtained from reference TRBV9 and TRBJ2-5, is as follows: DSGVTQTPKHLITATGQRVTLRCSPRSGDLSVYWYQQSLDQGLQFLIQYYNGEERAKGNILERFSAQQFPDLHSELNLSSLELGDSALYFCASSVTPTSRETQYFGPGTRLLVL.

This clonotype turned up a few times. The chain recombines TRBV20-1 with TRBJ1-1; D is undetermined. V was trimmed by 0 bases and J by 7 bases, leaving 9 bases between them. The CDR3 extends over 12 amino acids. The germline V gene encodes CDR1 DFQATT and CDR2 SNEGSKA (reference sequence). This chain's CDR3 is CSAREGQREAFF. CDR3 in DNA: TGCAGTGCTAGAGAGGGCCAGCGTGAAGCTTTCTTT.

The table lists this clonotype with a few counts. The rearrangement links TRBV28 to TRBJ2-5, with 13 bases matching TRBD2. The CDR3 runs 16 residues. The ends lost 5 bases at V and 4 bases at J; junction bases unmatched: 7. From germline, CDR1 is MDHEN and CDR2 SYDVKM. The CDR3 protein is CASSPGLAGEGETQYF. The CDR3 DNA follows: TGTGCCAGCAGTCCTGGACTAGCGGGAGAGGGAGAGACCCAGTACTTC.

This clonotype was counted ten times or more. This sequence joins TRBV7-9 and TRBJ2-5; 7 nucleotides match TRBD2. The CDR3 has 15 amino acids. V shed 2 bases, J shed 2 bases, and the junction held 5 bases outside the gene matches. Germline values: CDR1 SEHNR, CDR2 FQNEAQ (reference sequence). The CDR3 bases are TGTGCCAGCAGCTTACAGCGGGGTTGGCAAGAGACCCAGTACTTC. Translating gives CASSLQRGWQETQYF.

V and J are TRBV7-3 and TRBJ1-1, with D hard to call. This CDR3 has 17 residues. The V end lost 2 bases, the J end lost 1 base, and 17 bases lay between the germline ends. Germline V gene data show CDR1 as SGHTA and CDR2 as FQGTGA. CDR3 DNA: TGTGCCAGCAGCTTAGGCCCCCGGTCGCCCAAGAACACTGAAGCTTTCTTT. Protein: CASSLGPRSPKNTEAFF.

This clonotype was counted between two and nine times. This rearrangement joins TRBV20-1 to TRBJ2-1; 12 bases align to TRBD2. The CDR3 extends over 15 amino acids. Germline assignment: CDR1 DFQATT and CDR2 SNEGSKA (reference sequence). The trim removed 6 bases at V and 5 bases at J, leaving 8 bases unmatched. CDR3 sequence reads: CSATPGLAGHNEQFF. The CDR3 nucleotides read TGCAGTGCCACACCTGGACTAGCGGGGCACAATGAGCAGTTCTTC.

The chain has TRBV5-1 and TRBJ1-1; 7 bases are shared with TRBD1. The CDR3 covers 14 residues. After removal of 4 bases from V and 3 bases from J, the junction contained 6 bases not matched to a gene. Germline loops: CDR1 SGHRS, CDR2 YFSETQ. Written as DNA, the CDR3 is TGCGCCAGCAGCAAATACGGGACAGACACTGAAGCTTTCTTT. Protein: CASSKYGTDTEAFF.

The chain uses TRBV7-9 and TRBJ1-2; weak D call: TRBD1 (5 bases). Trimming stripped 6 bases from V and 4 bases from J, with 15 bases between. Germline CDR1 SEHNR, CDR2 FQNEAQ (reference sequence). The CDR3 loop spans 14 amino acids. The CDR3 DNA reads as TGTGCCAGCAGGGCCCCGGGCAGGGCCTATGGCTACACCTTC. Amino acids: CASRAPGRAYGYTF.

The V call is TRBV20-1, the J call TRBJ1-5, with 10 bases identical to TRBD1. CDR1 and CDR2 from the germline V gene are DFQATT and SNEGSKA (reference sequence). CDR3 size: 15 residues. V shed 6 bases, J shed 5 bases, and the junction held 10 bases outside the gene matches. The CDR3 nucleotides are TGCAGTGCCCCACCCGGGACAGGGGCTCATCAGCCCCAGCATTTT. Translation gives CSAPPGTGAHQPQHF.

This clonotype was counted only a few times. The chain is built from TRBV7-2 and TRBJ2-7, with D unclear. There are 13 residues in the CDR3. Deletions cut 5 bases from V and 3 bases from J, with 11 bases between. From germline, CDR1 is SGHTA and CDR2 FQGNSA. CDR3 nucleotide sequence: TGTGCCAGCAGCCTCAGCAGAGACTACGAGCAGTACTTC. Amino acids: CASSLSRDYEQYF.

This clonotype appeared a few times. V gene TRBV29-1 combines with J gene TRBJ1-5, with D perhaps TRBD1 (5 bases). The germline gives CDR1 SQVTM, CDR2 ANQGSEA. Between the trimmed V and J ends, which lost 4 bases and 3 bases, there was a span of 10 bases. The CDR3 covers 13 residues. The CDR3 reads CSVVETDNQPQHF. CDR3 nucleotides: TGCAGCGTTGTGGAGACAGACAATCAGCCCCAGCATTTT.

This clonotype showed up just a few times. This chain links TRBV7-9 with TRBJ2-6; weak D call: TRBD1 (6 bases). The CDR3 is made up of 15 amino acids. V gave up 5 bases and J gave up 2 bases, with 10 bases separating them. Germline V gene sequence: CDR1 SEHNR, CDR2 FQNEAQ (reference sequence). The CDR3 loop is CASSPAGAGANVLTF. As DNA, the CDR3 is TGTGCCAGCAGCCCCGCAGGGGCTGGGGCCAACGTCCTGACTTTC.

The rearrangement uses TRBV12-3 or TRBV12-4 and TRBJ2-7, with a tentative D call TRBD1 (6 bases). This CDR3 spans 13 amino acids. Trimming pared 4 bases from V and 6 bases from J, leaving 13 bases between. In DNA form, the CDR3 reads TGTGCCAGCAGTTGGGCAGGGGTCAGCGAGCAGTACTTC. Translating gives CASSWAGVSEQYF.

This clonotype was observed a few times. The V gene is TRBV5-1, the J gene TRBJ2-3, with 8 bases aligning to TRBD2. The CDR3 length is 15 residues. The germline V gene has CDR1 SGHRS and CDR2 YFSETQ. Germline trimming cut 4 bases from V and 5 bases from J; bases unmatched to any gene: 9. The CDR3, as DNA: TGCGCCAGCAGCCCCCGGGGGGGCTGGGAAGATACGCAGTATTTT. Residues: CASSPRGGWEDTQYF.

This clonotype was observed a few times. V gene TRBV28 combines with J gene TRBJ1-5; tentative D call: TRBD1 (5 bases). Trimming removed 10 bases at V and 2 bases at J, with 18 bases between. Germline V gives CDR1 MDHEN, CDR2 SYDVKM. The CDR3 is 15 amino acids. The CDR3 sequence: CATTSGGDGNQPQHF. The CDR3 DNA sequence: TGTGCCACCACCTCTGGGGGGGATGGCAATCAGCCCCAGCATTTT.

In this sample, this clonotype turned up many times. The V gene is TRBV5-1, the J gene TRBJ1-5; the D is unclear. Germline CDR1 reads SGHRS; CDR2 reads YFSETQ. The CDR3 extends over 13 amino acids. The V and J ends lost 4 bases and 5 bases respectively, with 10 bases between them. Written as DNA, the CDR3 is TGCGCCAGCAGCATCTTGGGCGATCAGCCCCAGCATTTT. It yields the protein CASSILGDQPQHF.